The 22 T cell receptor beta chains presented below share a single source sample, sequenced in a study of Ad26.COV2.S vaccination and SARS-CoV-2 variants. This table comes from immunoSEQ multiplex PCR, and its TCRdb copy is limited to in-frame clones, with some not included. The table has hundreds of thousands of clones, 86% seen once; the top ten hold roughly a tenth. Noted treatment: 19 received Ad26.COV2.S at low or high dose, single or two shots; roughly 5 received placebo; per-sample allocation not given. Sampling was performed 63 days after the first vaccine or placebo injection. The material was peripheral blood, obtained in a trial of Ad26.COV2.S vaccine versus placebo. These receptors were taken from a person aged 18-65 years who received the Ad26.COV2.S COVID-19 vaccine or a placebo.

The J gene is TRBJ2-7, the V gene TRBV19; TRBD2 matches 8 bases. Germline V gene data show CDR1 as LNHDA and CDR2 as SQIVND (reference sequence). The CDR3 consists of 14 residues. J gave up 4 bases and V 3 bases, and 5 bases lay outside the gene matches. The CDR3 nucleotides are TGTGCCAGTAGTATGAGTCGCGGGAGGTACGAGCAGTACTTC. As protein: CASSMSRGRYEQYF.

This clone was picked up a small number of times. V usage is TRBV7-9 and J usage is TRBJ2-2, with D perhaps TRBD1 or TRBD2 (6 bases each). V dropped 5 bases and J dropped 7 bases, with 17 bases sitting between them. This CDR3 region has 15 residues. Germline V gives CDR1 SEHNR, CDR2 FQNEAQ (reference sequence). CDR3 amino acids: CASSHRDRRDGELFF. CDR3 bases: TGTGCCAGCAGCCACCGAGACAGGAGGGACGGGGAGCTGTTTTTT.

The chain is built from TRBV5-6 and TRBJ1-5; no clear D. The CDR3 covers 14 residues. In germline, CDR1 is SGHDT, CDR2 YYEEEE. Trimming cost V 3 bases and J 0 bases, with 7 bases left between them. The CDR3 DNA sequence: TGTGCCAGCAGCTCTGGTTATAGCAATCAGCCCCAGCATTTT. As protein: CASSSGYSNQPQHF.

The chain uses TRBV28 and TRBJ1-1; possibly TRBD1 for D (5 bases). CDR1 is MDHEN, CDR2 SYDVKM, per germline. The CDR3 is made up of 14 amino acids. Trimming removed 5 bases from V and 1 base from J, with 11 bases in between. The CDR3 coding sequence is TGTGCCAGCAGTCCCCCGGGGGGGAACACTGAAGCTTTCTTT. Its protein product is CASSPPGGNTEAFF. The full variable domain, in which reference TRBV28 and TRBJ1-1 provide the parts outside the CDR3, is DVKVTQSSRYLVKRTGEKVFLECVQDMDHENMFWYRQDPGLGLRLIYFSYDVKMKEKGDIPEGYSVSREKKERFSLILESASTNQTSMYLCASSPPGGNTEAFFGQGTRLTVV.

The chain links TRBV4-3 to TRBJ2-2; TRBD2 aligns across 13 bases. The CDR3 extends over 17 amino acids. V trimming: 4 bases; J trimming: 7 bases; junction bases outside the gene matches: 9. Germline-derived CDR1 and CDR2 are LGHNA and YSLEER. The CDR3 DNA is TGCGCCAGCAGCCGCCAGGGACTAGCGGGATCGGGCGGGGAGCTGTTTTTT. It yields the protein CASSRQGLAGSGGELFF.

This clone is a singleton in its sample. This sequence joins TRBV5-6 and TRBJ2-7; 8 bases line up with TRBD1. Germline CDR1 SGHDT, CDR2 YYEEEE. V lost 5 bases to trimming and J lost 3 bases; unmatched junction nucleotides: 4. The CDR3 sequence is 13 residues long. The CDR3, as DNA: TGTGCCAGCAGGGGACAGGAAATCTACGAGCAGTACTTC. Protein: CASRGQEIYEQYF. The complete variable domain, with remaining parts taken from reference TRBV5-6 and TRBJ2-7, reads DAGVTQSPTHLIKTRGQQVTLRCSPKSGHDTVSWYQQALGQGPQFIFQYYEEEERQRGNFPDRFSGHQFPNYSSELNVNALLLGDSALYLCASRGQEIYEQYFGPGTRLTVT.

The chain uses TRBV29-1 and TRBJ2-7; 10 bases map to TRBD2. Trimming cost V 0 bases and J 6 bases; bases outside gene matches: 2. Germline CDR1 SQVTM, CDR2 ANQGSEA. This CDR3 has 13 residues. The CDR3 loop reads CSVEESGGGEQYF. CDR3 DNA: TGCAGCGTTGAAGAAAGCGGGGGGGGCGAGCAGTACTTC.

This clone was found a few times. The chain employs TRBV7-2 and TRBJ2-5, with a tentative D call TRBD1 (5 bases). Germline V gives CDR1 SGHTA, CDR2 FQGNSA. V lost 6 bases to trimming and J lost 2 bases, with 16 bases between them. CDR3 size: 15 residues. The CDR3: CASRLQGRRQETQYF. The CDR3 nucleotides read TGTGCCAGCAGGCTTCAGGGTAGAAGACAAGAGACCCAGTACTTC.

In its sample, this clone was seen once. V gene TRBV5-8 combines with J gene TRBJ1-4; TRBD1 is a possible D gene (6 bases). Germline loops: CDR1 SGHTS, CDR2 YDEGEE. V was pared by 0 bases and J by 6 bases, with 18 bases between. This CDR3 region has 17 residues. The CDR3 is CASSLGRRGRSDEKLFF. CDR3 bases: TGTGCCAGCAGCTTGGGAAGGCGGGGGCGGTCTGATGAAAAACTGTTTTTT. The full variable domain, in which reference TRBV5-8 and TRBJ1-4 provide the parts outside the CDR3, is EAGVTQSPTHLIKTRGQQATLRCSPISGHTSVYWYQQALGLGLQFLLWYDEGEERNRGNFPPRFSGRQFPNYSSELNVNALELEDSALYLCASSLGRRGRSDEKLFFGSGTQLSVL.

This rearrangement joins TRBV4-2 to TRBJ2-1, with D perhaps matching TRBD2 (5 bases). This CDR3 contains 16 residues. V was trimmed by 5 bases and J by 3 bases, leaving 17 bases between them. Germline CDR1 reads LGHNA; CDR2 reads YNFKEQ. The DNA for the CDR3 is TGTGCCAGCAGCTTCAACCCTGGGGAGTTCTACAATGAGCAGTTCTTC. It codes for CASSFNPGEFYNEQFF.

This clone was detected a few times. This chain joins TRBV27 and TRBJ2-1, with 7 positions matching TRBD1. V shed 2 bases, J shed 3 bases, and the junction held 10 bases outside the gene matches. The CDR3 has 17 residues. CDR1 is MNHEY, CDR2 SMNVEV, per germline (reference sequence). CDR3 coding DNA: TGTGCCAGCAGTTTAATCCAGCGGACAGGCCACTACAATGAGCAGTTCTTC. Its translation is CASSLIQRTGHYNEQFF.

Turning to this clone: The DNA is omitted, as the CDR3 cannot be located on it reliably, and the CDR3 follows TCRdb's listing. This chain connects TRBV7-2 to TRBJ2-1; the D call TRBD2 from the table was never checked on the DNA. Germline CDR1 and CDR2: SGHTA and FQGNSA. A total of 15 residues make up the CDR3, ends included. The CDR3 sequence is CASSLFLFGVQEQFF.

This chain joins TRBV6-1 and TRBJ1-6; no clear D. Trimming cost V 2 bases and J 10 bases, with 9 bases left between them. Germline lookup yields CDR1 MNHNS and CDR2 SASEGT. CDR3 size: 13 residues. The CDR3 here is CASSENGNSPLHF. CDR3 nucleotide sequence: TGTGCCAGCAGTGAAAACGGTAACTCACCCCTCCACTTT.

CDR3 sequence reads: CASSLGTEQYF. For the CDR3, the DNA is TGTGCCAGCAGTTTAGGGACGGAGCAGTACTTC. J is TRBJ2-7 and V is TRBV28, with D perhaps TRBD1 or TRBD2 (5 bases each). The V end lost 2 bases, the J end lost 7 bases, and 6 bases lay between the germline ends. Germline values: CDR1 MDHEN, CDR2 SYDVKM. The CDR3 spans 11 residues.

This chain links TRBV15 with TRBJ1-2, with a tentative D call TRBD1 (5 bases). CDR1 and CDR2 from the germline V gene are LNHNV and YYDKDF (reference sequence). This CDR3 comprises 17 residues. V lost 5 bases to trimming and J lost 2 bases, with 21 bases between them. CDR3 region: CATSPQGVQAPNYGYTF. The CDR3, as DNA: TGTGCCACCAGCCCTCAGGGTGTGCAGGCGCCCAACTATGGCTACACCTTC.

The chain recombines TRBV5-1 with TRBJ1-4, with a possible D match to TRBD1 (5 bases). V lost 5 bases and J lost 6, with 14 bases in between. The CDR3 consists of 14 residues. Germline V lookup: CDR1 SGHRS, CDR2 YFSETQ. The DNA for the CDR3 is TGCGCCAGCAGTCCCGGGACGGTGGATGAAAAACTGTTTTTT. It translates to CASSPGTVDEKLFF.

This chain's CDR3 is CASSLEAYSGNTIYF. In DNA form, the CDR3 reads TGCGCCAGCAGCTTGGAGGCCTACTCTGGAAACACCATATATTTT. The chain employs TRBV5-1 and TRBJ1-3; the D is unclear. The length of the CDR3 is 15 residues. Between the trimmed V and J ends, which lost 0 bases and 0 bases, there was a span of 7 bases. Germline V lookup: CDR1 SGHRS, CDR2 YFSETQ.

The rearrangement joins TRBV10-3 to TRBJ2-3; TRBD2 agrees at 11 bases. The CDR3 spans 19 residues. Germline loops: CDR1 ENHRY, CDR2 SYGVKD. With 1 base clipped from V and 0 bases from J, the junction kept 9 bases outside the gene matches. The CDR3 spells CAISEFGLAGGASTDTQYF. The CDR3 region has the DNA TGTGCCATCAGTGAGTTTGGGCTAGCGGGAGGTGCTAGCACAGATACGCAGTATTTT.

This clone was recorded only once. Written as DNA, the CDR3 is TGTGCCAGCAGCTTAGACAGCAACACTGAAGCTTTCTTT. It encodes CASSLDSNTEAFF. The V call is TRBV7-6, the J call TRBJ1-1; D is ambiguous. This CDR3 contains 13 residues. V shed 1 base and J shed 2 bases, with 5 bases lying between them. Germline CDR1 is SGHVS and CDR2 is FNYEAQ.

A single count supports this clone. The chain links TRBV9 to TRBJ2-2; 9 bases fit TRBD2. The germline gives CDR1 SGDLS, CDR2 YYNGEE. The V segment lost 0 bases and the J segment 7 bases; nucleotides outside the gene matches: 10. The CDR3 has 17 residues. Here the CDR3 reads CASSVASGNGGVGELFF. The CDR3 region has the DNA TGTGCCAGCAGCGTAGCTAGCGGGAATGGTGGGGTCGGGGAGCTGTTTTTT.

This rearrangement joins TRBV2 to TRBJ2-5; 7 bases fit TRBD1. After removal of 8 bases from V and 3 bases from J, the junction contained 6 bases not matched to a gene. CDR3 length: 13 residues. Germline V gene data show CDR1 as SNHLY and CDR2 as FYNNEI. The CDR3 protein is CASQGQSKETQYF. The CDR3, as DNA: TGTGCCAGCCAGGGACAGTCAAAAGAGACCCAGTACTTC.

V is TRBV19 and J is TRBJ2-2, with 9 bases fitting TRBD1. The length of the CDR3 is 17 residues. Germline trimming cut 5 bases from V and 4 bases from J; bases unmatched to any gene: 11. Germline V CDR1 and CDR2: LNHDA, SQIVND (reference sequence). CDR3 loop: CASSARTGGHSTGELFF. CDR3 nucleotide sequence: TGTGCCAGTAGTGCCAGAACAGGGGGCCACTCCACCGGGGAGCTGTTTTTT.